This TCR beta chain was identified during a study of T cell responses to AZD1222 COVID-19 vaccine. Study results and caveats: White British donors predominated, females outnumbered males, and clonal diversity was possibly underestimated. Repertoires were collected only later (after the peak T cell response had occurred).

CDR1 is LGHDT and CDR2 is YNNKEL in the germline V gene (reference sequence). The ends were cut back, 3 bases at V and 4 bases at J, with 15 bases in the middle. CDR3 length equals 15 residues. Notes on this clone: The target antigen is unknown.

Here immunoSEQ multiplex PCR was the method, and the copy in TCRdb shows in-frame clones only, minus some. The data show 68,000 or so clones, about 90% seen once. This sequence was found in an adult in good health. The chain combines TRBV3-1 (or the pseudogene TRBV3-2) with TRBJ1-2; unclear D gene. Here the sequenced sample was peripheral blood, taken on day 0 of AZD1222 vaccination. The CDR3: CASSHRARIGYGYTF. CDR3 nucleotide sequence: TGTGCCAGCAGCCACCGGGCCAGAATTGGCTATGGCTACACCTTC.